This is a list of T cell receptor beta chains from one sample in a study of T cell repertoires in cytomegalovirus infection. TCRdb analysed the reads with MiXCR anew, one entry per CDR3 protein. The data show hundreds of thousands of distinct CDR3 sequences, 9% to 9.5% seen once. What was sequenced was PBMCs. These receptors originate from a human donor in good health (CMV status not recorded). Some clones in this sample may be carry-over from other donors' samples. The CDR3 runs from the conserved cysteine through the conserved F or W. Clone size is shown for a subset of rows, as once, few, many or a class of expanded clone.

>.|TRBV25-1|TRBJ1-2
CASSEYPHGYTF
>many|TRBV20-1|TRBJ1-2
CSATRDRVLRGYTF
>once|TRBV7-9|TRBJ1-1
CASSFNPEAFF
>few|TRBV7-2|TRBJ1-4
CASSLRQGAPNEKLFF
>many|TRBV7-2|TRBJ2-3
CASRGRPGTDTQYF
>many|TRBV7-2|TRBJ2-5
CASSLPRGLAGQETQYF
>few|TRBV7-6|TRBJ2-2
CASRVTGVRNTGELFF
>.|TRBV6-8|TRBJ1-3
CASSQFVGGNTIYF
>many|TRBV24-1|TRBJ2-1
CATSDFKGGEGKQFF
>many|TRBV4-2|TRBJ2-3
CASSQPLAGEVADTQYF
>many|TRBV7-8|TRBJ2-5
CASSSGRGLAVGETQYF
>many|TRBV4-2|TRBJ2-3
CASSQTTVVSDTQYF
>few|TRBV6-2/TRBV6-3|TRBJ2-7
CASSYSWASVSYEQYF
>few|TRBV7-2|TRBJ2-3
CASSPASGTQYF
>.|TRBV11-2|TRBJ1-2
CASSLVGGQPTGDGYTF
>.|TRBV20-1|TRBJ1-2
CSARDRSYGYTF
>few|TRBV11-2|TRBJ1-2
CASSPVGAGYTF
>.|TRBV7-9|TRBJ1-5
CASSLGRGARQPQHF
>few|TRBV5-1|TRBJ2-3
CASSPGAFTDTQYF